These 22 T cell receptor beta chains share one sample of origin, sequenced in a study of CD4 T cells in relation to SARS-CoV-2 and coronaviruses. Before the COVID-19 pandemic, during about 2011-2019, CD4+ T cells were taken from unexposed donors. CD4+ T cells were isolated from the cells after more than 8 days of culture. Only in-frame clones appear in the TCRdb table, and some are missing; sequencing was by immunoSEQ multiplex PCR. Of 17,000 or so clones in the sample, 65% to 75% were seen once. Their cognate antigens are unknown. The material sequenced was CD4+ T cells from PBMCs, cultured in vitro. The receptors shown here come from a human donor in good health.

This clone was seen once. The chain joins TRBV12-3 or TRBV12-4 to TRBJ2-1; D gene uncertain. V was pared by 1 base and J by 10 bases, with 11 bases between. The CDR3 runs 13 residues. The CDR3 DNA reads TGTGCCAGCAGTTTAGACGGCGCTTGGGAGCAGTTCTTC. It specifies CASSLDGAWEQFF.

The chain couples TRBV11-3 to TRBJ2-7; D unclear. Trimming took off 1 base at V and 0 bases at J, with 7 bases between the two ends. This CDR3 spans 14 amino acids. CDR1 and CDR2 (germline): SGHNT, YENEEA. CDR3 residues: CASSLGSSSYEQYF. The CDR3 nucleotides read TGTGCCAGCAGCTTAGGGTCCAGCTCCTACGAGCAGTACTTC.

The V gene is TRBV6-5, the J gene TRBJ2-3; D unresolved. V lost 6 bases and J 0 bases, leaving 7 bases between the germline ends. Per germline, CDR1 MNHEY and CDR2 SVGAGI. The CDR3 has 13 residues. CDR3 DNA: TGTGCCAGCAGGGCAACGAGCACAGATACGCAGTATTTT. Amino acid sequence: CASRATSTDTQYF.

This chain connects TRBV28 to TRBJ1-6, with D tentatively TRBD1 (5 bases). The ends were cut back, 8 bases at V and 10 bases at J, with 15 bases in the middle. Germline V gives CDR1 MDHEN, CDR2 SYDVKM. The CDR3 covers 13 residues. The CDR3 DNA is TGTGCCAGCCTTAGAGGGGCGAACTCACCCCTCCACTTT. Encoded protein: CASLRGANSPLHF.

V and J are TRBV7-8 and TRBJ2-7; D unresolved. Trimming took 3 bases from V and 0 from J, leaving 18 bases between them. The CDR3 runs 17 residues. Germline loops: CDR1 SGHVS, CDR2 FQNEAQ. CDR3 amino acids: CASSFATTTFTSYEQYF. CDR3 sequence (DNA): TGTGCCAGCAGCTTCGCAACAACTACCTTTACCTCCTACGAGCAGTACTTC.

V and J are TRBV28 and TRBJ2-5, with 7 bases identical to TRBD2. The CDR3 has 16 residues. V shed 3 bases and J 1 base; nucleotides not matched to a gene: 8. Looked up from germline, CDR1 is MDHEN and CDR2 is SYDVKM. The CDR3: CASSFLYGGGQETQYF. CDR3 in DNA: TGTGCCAGCAGTTTCTTATATGGCGGGGGCCAAGAGACCCAGTACTTC. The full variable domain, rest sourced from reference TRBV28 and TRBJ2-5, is DVKVTQSSRYLVKRTGEKVFLECVQDMDHENMFWYRQDPGLGLRLIYFSYDVKMKEKGDIPEGYSVSREKKERFSLILESASTNQTSMYLCASSFLYGGGQETQYFGPGTRLLVL.

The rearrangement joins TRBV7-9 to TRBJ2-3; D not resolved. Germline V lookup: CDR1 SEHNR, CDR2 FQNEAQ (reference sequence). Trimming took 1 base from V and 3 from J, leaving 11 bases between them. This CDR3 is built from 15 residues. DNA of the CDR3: TGTGCCAGCAGCTTAGATGCCGGGTCTACAGATACGCAGTATTTT. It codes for CASSLDAGSTDTQYF. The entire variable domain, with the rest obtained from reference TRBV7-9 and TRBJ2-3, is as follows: DTGVSQNPRHKITKRGQNVTFRCDPISEHNRLYWYRQTLGQGPEFLTYFQNEAQLEKSRLLSDRFSAERPKGSFSTLEIQRTEQGDSAMYLCASSLDAGSTDTQYFGPGTRLTVL.

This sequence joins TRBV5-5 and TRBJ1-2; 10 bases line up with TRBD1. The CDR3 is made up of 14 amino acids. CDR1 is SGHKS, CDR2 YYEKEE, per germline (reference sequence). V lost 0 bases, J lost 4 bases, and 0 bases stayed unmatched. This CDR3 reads CASSLGTGGYGYTF. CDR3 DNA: TGTGCCAGCAGCTTGGGGACAGGGGGCTATGGCTACACCTTC.

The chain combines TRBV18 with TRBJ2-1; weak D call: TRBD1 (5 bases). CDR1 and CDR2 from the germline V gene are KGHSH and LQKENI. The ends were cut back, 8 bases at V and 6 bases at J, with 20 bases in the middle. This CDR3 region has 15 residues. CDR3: CASRPGLRNPNEQFF. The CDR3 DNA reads TGTGCCAGCCGGCCAGGGCTCCGAAATCCCAATGAGCAGTTCTTC.

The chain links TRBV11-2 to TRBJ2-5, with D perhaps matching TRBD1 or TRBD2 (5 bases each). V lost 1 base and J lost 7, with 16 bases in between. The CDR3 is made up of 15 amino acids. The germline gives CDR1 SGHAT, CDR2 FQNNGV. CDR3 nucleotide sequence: TGTGCCAGCAGCTTAGGGGACCGGGACCTGGGGACCCAGTACTTC. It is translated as CASSLGDRDLGTQYF. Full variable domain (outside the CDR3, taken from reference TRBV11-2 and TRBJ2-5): EAGVAQSPRYKIIEKRQSVAFWCNPISGHATLYWYQQILGQGPKLLIQFQNNGVVDDSQLPKDRFSAERLKGVDSTLKIQPAKLEDSAVYLCASSLGDRDLGTQYFGPGTRLLVL.

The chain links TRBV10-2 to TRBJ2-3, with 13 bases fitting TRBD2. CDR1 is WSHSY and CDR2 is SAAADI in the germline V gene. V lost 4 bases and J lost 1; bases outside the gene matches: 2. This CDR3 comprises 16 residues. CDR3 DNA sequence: TGCGCCAGCAGTGCCGGACTAGCGGGAGGCACAGATACGCAGTATTTT. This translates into CASSAGLAGGTDTQYF.

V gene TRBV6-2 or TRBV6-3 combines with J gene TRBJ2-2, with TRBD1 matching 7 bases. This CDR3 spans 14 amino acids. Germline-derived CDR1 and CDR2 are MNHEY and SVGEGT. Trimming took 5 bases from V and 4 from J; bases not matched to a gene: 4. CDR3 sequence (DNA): TGTGCCAGCAGTCCGACAGGGATCACCGGGGAGCTGTTTTTT. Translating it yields CASSPTGITGELFF.

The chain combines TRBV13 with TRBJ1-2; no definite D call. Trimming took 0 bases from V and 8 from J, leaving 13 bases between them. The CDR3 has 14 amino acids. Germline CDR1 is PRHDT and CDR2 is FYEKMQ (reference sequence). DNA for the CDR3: TGTGCCAGCAGCTTAGGTCAGACCTTGCGGGGCTACACCTTC. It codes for CASSLGQTLRGYTF.

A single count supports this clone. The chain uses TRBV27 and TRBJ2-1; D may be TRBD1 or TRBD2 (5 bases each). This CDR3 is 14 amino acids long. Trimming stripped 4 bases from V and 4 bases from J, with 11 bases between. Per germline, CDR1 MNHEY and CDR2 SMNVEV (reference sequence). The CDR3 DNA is TGTGCCAGCAGTTCCGGGGCGGGTTACAATGAGCAGTTCTTC. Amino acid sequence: CASSSGAGYNEQFF.

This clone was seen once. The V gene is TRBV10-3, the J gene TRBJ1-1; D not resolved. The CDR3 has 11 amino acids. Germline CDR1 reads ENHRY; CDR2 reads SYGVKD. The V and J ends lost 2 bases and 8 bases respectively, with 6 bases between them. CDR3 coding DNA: TGTGCCATCAGTGAGAAGTACGAAGCTTTCTTT. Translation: CAISEKYEAFF.

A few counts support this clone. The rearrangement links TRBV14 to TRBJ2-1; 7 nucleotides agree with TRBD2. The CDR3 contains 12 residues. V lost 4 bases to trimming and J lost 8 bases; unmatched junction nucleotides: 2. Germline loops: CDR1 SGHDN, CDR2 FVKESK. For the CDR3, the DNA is TGTGCCAGCAGCCGGGGGGGAGATGAGCAGTTCTTC. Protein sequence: CASSRGGDEQFF.

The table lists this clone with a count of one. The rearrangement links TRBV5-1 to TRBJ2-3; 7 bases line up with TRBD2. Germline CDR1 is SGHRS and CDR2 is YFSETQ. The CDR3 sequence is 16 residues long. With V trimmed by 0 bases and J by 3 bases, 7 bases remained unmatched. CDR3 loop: CASSLGRGSSTDTQYF. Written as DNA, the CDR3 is TGCGCCAGCAGCTTGGGGCGGGGGTCGAGTACAGATACGCAGTATTTT.

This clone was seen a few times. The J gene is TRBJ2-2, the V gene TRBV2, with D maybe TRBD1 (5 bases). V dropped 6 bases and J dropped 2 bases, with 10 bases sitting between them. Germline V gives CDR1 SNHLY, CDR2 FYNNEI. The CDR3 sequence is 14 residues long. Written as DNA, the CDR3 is TGTGCCAGCAGCCTGGACATAAACACCGGGGAGCTGTTTTTT. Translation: CASSLDINTGELFF.

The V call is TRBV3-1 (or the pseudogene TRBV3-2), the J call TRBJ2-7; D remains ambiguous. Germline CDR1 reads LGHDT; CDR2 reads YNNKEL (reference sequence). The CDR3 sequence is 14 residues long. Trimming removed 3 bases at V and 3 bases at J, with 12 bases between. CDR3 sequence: CASSHTDQRYEQYF. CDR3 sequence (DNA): TGTGCCAGCAGCCATACCGATCAACGCTACGAGCAGTACTTC.

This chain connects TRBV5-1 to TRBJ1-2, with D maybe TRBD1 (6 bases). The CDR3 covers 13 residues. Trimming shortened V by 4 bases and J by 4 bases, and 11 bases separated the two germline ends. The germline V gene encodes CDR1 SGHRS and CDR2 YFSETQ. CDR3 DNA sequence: TGCGCCAGCAGCCCGGACAGCGCCTATGGCTACACCTTC. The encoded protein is CASSPDSAYGYTF. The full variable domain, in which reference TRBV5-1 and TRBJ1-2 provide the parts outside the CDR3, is KAGVTQTPRYLIKTRGQQVTLSCSPISGHRSVSWYQQTPGQGLQFLFEYFSETQRNKGNFPGRFSGRQFSNSRSEMNVSTLELGDSALYLCASSPDSAYGYTFGSGTRLTVV.

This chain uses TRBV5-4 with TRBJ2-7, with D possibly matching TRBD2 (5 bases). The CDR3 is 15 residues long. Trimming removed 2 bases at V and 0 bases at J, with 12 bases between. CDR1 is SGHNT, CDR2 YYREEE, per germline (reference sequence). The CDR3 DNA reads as TGTGCCAGCAGCTTTGGTTTCGGGGTCTCCTACGAGCAGTACTTC. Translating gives CASSFGFGVSYEQYF.

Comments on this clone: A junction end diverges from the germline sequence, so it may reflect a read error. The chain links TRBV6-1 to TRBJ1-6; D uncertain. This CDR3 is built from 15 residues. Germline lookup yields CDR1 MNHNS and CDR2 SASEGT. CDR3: CASSEIGMGDSPLYF. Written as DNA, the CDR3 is TGTGCCAGCAGTGAAATAGGAATGGGTGATTCACCCCTCTACTTT.